This note documents a single T cell receptor beta chain sequence. Profiling relied on immunoSEQ multiplex PCR, and the TCRdb table lists in-frame clones only, not all of them. The sample has around 21,000 clones, approximately 80% seen once. The data are from a study of T cell clonotyping in hematopoietic cell transplantation. Overall study: Cytoreduction preceded collection of pretransplant recipient samples.

Documented time point: recipient sample about 28 days before transplant, after cytoreduction. Recipient blood drawn about 28 days pretransplant and days 30, 100, 180 after. The CDR3 runs to 15 residues. Trimming removed 4 bases from V and 0 bases from J, with 12 bases in between. Germline assignment: CDR1 MNHNY and CDR2 SVGAGI (reference sequence). This sequence joins TRBV6-6 and TRBJ1-2; D is undetermined. This clonotype was obtained from a man aged 60 to 69 with acute myeloid leukemia. Some clones in this sample may be carry-over from other donors' samples. The sample was peripheral blood mononuclear cells, taken before stem cell transplant. The CDR3 coding sequence is TGTGCCAGCAGTTCGAACCGGGAAGCTAACTATGGCTACACCTTC. It is translated as CASSSNREANYGYTF.